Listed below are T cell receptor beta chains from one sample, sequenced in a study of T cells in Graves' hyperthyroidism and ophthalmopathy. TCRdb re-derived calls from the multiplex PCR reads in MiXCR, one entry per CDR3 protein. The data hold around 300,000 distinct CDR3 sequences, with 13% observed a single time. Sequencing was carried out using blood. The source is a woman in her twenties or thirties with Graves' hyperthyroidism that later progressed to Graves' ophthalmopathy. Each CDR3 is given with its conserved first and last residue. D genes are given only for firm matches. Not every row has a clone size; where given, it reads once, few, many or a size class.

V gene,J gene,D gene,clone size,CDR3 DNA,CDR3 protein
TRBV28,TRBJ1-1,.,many,TGTGCCAGCAAACGAGGGGGATCGAGAAAGAATGGTGAAGCTTTCTTT,CASKRGGSRKNGEAFF
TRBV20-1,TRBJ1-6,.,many,TGCAGTGCTGCCCGGGGGGAAGGGTCACCCCTCCACTTT,CSAARGEGSPLHF
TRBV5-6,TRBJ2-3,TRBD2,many,TGTGCCAGCAGCCATAGCGGGCCTAGCACAGATACGCAGTATTTT,CASSHSGPSTDTQYF
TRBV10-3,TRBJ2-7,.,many,TGTGCCATCAGTGAGCCCTCGGGGTCCTACGAGCAGTACTTC,CAISEPSGSYEQYF
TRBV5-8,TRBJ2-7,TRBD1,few,TGTGCCAGCAGCTTGGTAGGGGGCGCGAACTACGAGCAGTACTTC,CASSLVGGANYEQYF
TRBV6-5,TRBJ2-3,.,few,TGTGCCAGCAGTTTTTTCGCTTCAGATACGCAGTATTTT,CASSFFASDTQYF
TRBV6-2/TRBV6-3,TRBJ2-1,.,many,TGTGCCAGCAGTTACGACGGTATTAGCTCCTACAATGAGCAGTTCTTC,CASSYDGISSYNEQFF
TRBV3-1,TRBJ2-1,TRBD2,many,TGTGCCAGCAGCCACTCCAGGGCTACTAGCGCTAGCAATGAGCAGTTCTTC,CASSHSRATSASNEQFF
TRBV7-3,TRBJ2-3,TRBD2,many,TGTGCCAGCAGCGGGGGGGAGGGGTATTCTATCACAGATACGCAGTATTTT,CASSGGEGYSITDTQYF
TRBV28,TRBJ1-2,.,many,TGTGCCAGCAGGGGCACGGTGGGGGGCTACACCTTC,CASRGTVGGYTF
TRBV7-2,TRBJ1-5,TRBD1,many,TGTGCCAGCAGCTTAGGGGGACAGGGGCATCAGCCCCAGCATTTT,CASSLGGQGHQPQHF
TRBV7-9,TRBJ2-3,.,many,TGTGCCAGCAGATCACCAGGGTGGGGGGTGGATACGCAGTATTTT,CASRSPGWGVDTQYF
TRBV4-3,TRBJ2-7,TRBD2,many,TGCGCCAGCAGCCAAGTTGCGACTAGCGGCTACGAGCAGTACTTC,CASSQVATSGYEQYF
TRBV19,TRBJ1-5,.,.,TGTGCCAGTAGTATAAGTCCAGGGCCAAATAGCAATCAGCCCCAGCATTTT,CASSISPGPNSNQPQHF
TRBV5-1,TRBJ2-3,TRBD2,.,TGCGCCAGCAGCGACGGGACTAGCGAGACAGATACGCAGTATTTT,CASSDGTSETDTQYF
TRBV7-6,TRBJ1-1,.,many,TGTGCCAGCAGCGACGGGTCGACGAACACTGAAGCTTTCTTT,CASSDGSTNTEAFF
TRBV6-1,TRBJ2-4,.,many,TGTGCCAGCAGTAACCGGGCCCCTGGAGCCAAAAACATTCAGTACTTC,CASSNRAPGAKNIQYF
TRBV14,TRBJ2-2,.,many,TGTGCCAGCAGCCAAACGAGTAACACCGGGGAGCTGTTTTTT,CASSQTSNTGELFF
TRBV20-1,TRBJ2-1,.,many,TGCAGTGCTAGCGTAACGTACAATGAGCAGTTCTTC,CSASVTYNEQFF
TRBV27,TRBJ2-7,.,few,TGTGCCAGCAGCCAGGGAATCCACGAGCAGTACTTC,CASSQGIHEQYF
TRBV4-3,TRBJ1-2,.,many,TGCGCCAGCAGCCAAGATCTGGGAGGCTATGGCTACACCTTC,CASSQDLGGYGYTF
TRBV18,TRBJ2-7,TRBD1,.,TGTGCCAGCTCACCGCGACAGGGGGGAAACGAGCAGTACTTC,CASSPRQGGNEQYF
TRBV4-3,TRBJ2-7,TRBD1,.,TGCGCCAGCAGCCAAGGAACAGGGGGCCTCTTCGAGCAGTACTTC,CASSQGTGGLFEQYF
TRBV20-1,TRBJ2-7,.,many,TGCTCATGGGTTAGCTCCTACGAGCAGTACTTC,CSWVSSYEQYF
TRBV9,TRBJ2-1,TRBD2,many,TGTGCCAGCAGCGTAGTTCCTTTAAGCGGGAGGGGCAATGAGCAGTTCTTC,CASSVVPLSGRGNEQFF
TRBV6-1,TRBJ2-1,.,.,TGTGCCAGCAGTGTGACCACTTACAATGAGCAGTTCTTC,CASSVTTYNEQFF
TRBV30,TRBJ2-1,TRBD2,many,TGTGCCTGGAGTCGTCTAGCGGGATATTACAATGAGCAGTTCTTC,CAWSRLAGYYNEQFF
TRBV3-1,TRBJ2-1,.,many,TGTGCCAGCAGCCCTCAATACAATGAGCAGTTCTTC,CASSPQYNEQFF
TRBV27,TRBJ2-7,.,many,TGTGCCAGCAGGGTTTCAGGTTACTCCTACGAGCAGTACTTC,CASRVSGYSYEQYF
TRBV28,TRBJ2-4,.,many,TGTGCCAGCAGTCTTCGGGTAGTCAGCGACATTCAGTACTTC,CASSLRVVSDIQYF
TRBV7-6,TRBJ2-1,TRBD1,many,TGTGCCAGCAGCTCAGGGACAGGGGAAAACGAGCGGGCCAATAATGAGCAGTTCTTC,CASSSGTGENERANNEQFF
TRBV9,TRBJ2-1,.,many,TGTGCCAGCAGGAAAGACAACTCCTACAATGAGCAGTTCTTC,CASRKDNSYNEQFF
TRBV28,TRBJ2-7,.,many,TGTGCCAGCAGTGAACCTCGGGAACTAACCTACGAGCAGTACTTC,CASSEPRELTYEQYF
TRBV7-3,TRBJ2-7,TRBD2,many,TGTGCCAGCAGCTCAAGCGGGACCCCCTACGAGCAGTACTTC,CASSSSGTPYEQYF
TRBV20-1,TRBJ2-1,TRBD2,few,TGCAGTGCTAGAGTAGCGGGTCTCCCAAACAATGAGCAGTTCTTC,CSARVAGLPNNEQFF
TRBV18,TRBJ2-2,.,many,TGTGCCAGCTCACCGGGACTTTGGGCCGGGGAGCTGTTTTTT,CASSPGLWAGELFF
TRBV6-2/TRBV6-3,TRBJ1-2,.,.,TGTGCCAGCAGTTACCCTAACAGGCCTTATGGCTACACCTTC,CASSYPNRPYGYTF
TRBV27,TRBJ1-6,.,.,TGTGCCAGCAGTGAAACAGGGAACCCCTATAATTCACCCCTCCACTTT,CASSETGNPYNSPLHF
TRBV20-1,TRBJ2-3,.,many,TGCAGTGCTAAACAGGCAGGGCCAGATACGCAGTATTTT,CSAKQAGPDTQYF
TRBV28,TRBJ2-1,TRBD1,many,TGTGCCTGCGCATCGGGGGGGACAGGGGCGAGTGAGCAGTTCTTC,CACASGGTGASEQFF
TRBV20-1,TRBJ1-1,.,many,TGCAGTGCCCCGGACGCAAAGGGGAACACTGAAGCTTTCTTT,CSAPDAKGNTEAFF
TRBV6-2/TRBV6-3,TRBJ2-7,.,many,TGTGCCAGCAGTTACCGGGGGTCTTCCTACGAGCAGTACTTC,CASSYRGSSYEQYF
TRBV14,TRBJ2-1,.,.,TGTGCCAGCAGCCAAGTGGGGGGCGGGAGAAGGAGGTTGGGTGAGCAGTTCTTC,CASSQVGGGRRRLGEQFF
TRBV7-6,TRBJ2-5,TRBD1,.,TGTGCCAGCAGCTCAGGGGGCGGCAAAGAGACCCAGTACTTC,CASSSGGGKETQYF
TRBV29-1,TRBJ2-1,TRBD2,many,TGCAGCGTCGCACCTAGCGGGAGGGTGAGTTACAATGAGCAGTTCTTC,CSVAPSGRVSYNEQFF
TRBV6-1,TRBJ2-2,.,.,TGTGCCAGCAGTGCCGATAGAGATGGGAACACCGGGGAGCTGTTTTTT,CASSADRDGNTGELFF
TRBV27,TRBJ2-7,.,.,TGTGCCAGCAGTTTAGGGATGTCCTACGAGCAGTACTTC,CASSLGMSYEQYF
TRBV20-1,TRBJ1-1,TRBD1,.,TGCAGTGCGCCACAGGGGAACACTGAAGCTTCCTTT,CSAPQGNTEASF
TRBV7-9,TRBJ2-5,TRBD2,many,TGTGCCAGCAGCCCCCAGACTAGCCAGGAGACCCAGTACTTC,CASSPQTSQETQYF
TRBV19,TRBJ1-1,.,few,TGTGCCAGTAGTCGTACAGTGGGGACTGAAGCTTTCTTT,CASSRTVGTEAFF
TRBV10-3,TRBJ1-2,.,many,TGTGCCATCAGTGAACCGGGGTCAGCTGACTATGGCTACACCTTC,CAISEPGSADYGYTF
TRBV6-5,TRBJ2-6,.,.,TGTGCCAGCAGTTACTCGATTAAGGTCTCTGGGGCCAACGTCCTGACTTTC,CASSYSIKVSGANVLTF
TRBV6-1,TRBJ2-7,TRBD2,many,TGTGCCAGCAGTGGCGGACTAGCGTTCGACGAGCAGTACTTC,CASSGGLAFDEQYF
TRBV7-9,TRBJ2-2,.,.,TGTGCCAGCAGCTTACCGTTAGGGCTCGGGGAGCTGCTTTTT,CASSLPLGLGELLF
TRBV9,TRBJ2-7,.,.,TGTGCCAGCAGCACAGGACTGGGACCCTACGAGCAGTACTTC,CASSTGLGPYEQYF
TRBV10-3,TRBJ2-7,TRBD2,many,TGTGCCATTGCCGGGGGGGGGGGATTCTACGAGCAGTACTTC,CAIAGGGGFYEQYF
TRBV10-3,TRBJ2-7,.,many,TGTGCCATCAGTGCACGAGGGGACGAGCAGTACTTC,CAISARGDEQYF